This T cell receptor beta chain emerged from a study of patients and donors after allogeneic stem cell transplantation. TCRdb itself ran the RT-PCR reads through MiXCR, one entry per CDR3 protein. The data show hundreds of thousands of distinct CDR3 sequences, around 16% seen once. Trimming pared 2 bases from V and 9 bases from J, leaving 16 bases between. This CDR3 comprises 14 residues. Germline V lookup: CDR1 SEHNR, CDR2 FQNEAQ (reference sequence). Sequenced input: blood, either unsorted or a sorted T cell fraction (not recorded which). The rearrangement joins TRBV7-9 to TRBJ1-1; D remains unclear. The TCR was taken from a human donor who was either an allogeneic HSCT recipient or a stem cell or donor lymphocyte infusion donor (not recorded which). It is not recorded whose cells these are; they may come from a transplant donor. The CDR3 DNA reads as TGTGCCAGCAGCTTAATAGGGCTGGGTTCCCAAGCTTTCTTT. It codes for CASSLIGLGSQAFF. The complete variable domain, with remaining parts taken from reference TRBV7-9 and TRBJ1-1, reads DTGVSQNPRHKITKRGQNVTFRCDPISEHNRLYWYRQTLGQGPEFLTYFQNEAQLEKSRLLSDRFSAERPKGSFSTLEIQRTEQGDSAMYLCASSLIGLGSQAFFGQGTRLTVV.